This T cell receptor (beta chain) was retrieved from a study of OX40 agonist ivuxolimab in advanced cancers. Turning to the study itself: Dose-escalation patients had hepatocellular carcinoma, melanoma, renal cell or head and neck cancer. Notes on the study in general: CD8+ T cells averaged more expanded clones than CD4+.

About this clone itself: The antigen is unknown.

The method was immunoSEQ multiplex PCR; TCRdb's version includes in-frame clones alone and lacks a portion of them. The table has roughly 65,000 clones, 85% seen once. The CDR3 has 15 residues. CDR1 is MNHEY, CDR2 SMNVEV, per germline (reference sequence). The ends were cut back, 9 bases at V and 6 bases at J, with 24 bases in the middle. This TCR derives from an adult with an advanced solid tumor such as melanoma, head and neck, liver or kidney cancer. Sequenced here: CD4+ or CD8+ T cells sorted from blood, sampled in a trial of the OX40 agonist ivuxolimab. This chain joins TRBV27 and TRBJ2-7, with D perhaps matching TRBD2 (6 bases). The CDR3 here is CASSPGPHPLAEQYF. The DNA for the CDR3 is TGTGCCAGTTCTCCCGGCCCTCACCCACTAGCCGAGCAGTACTTC.